These T cell receptor beta chains were read from a single sample in a study of T-cell reconstitution after alpha-beta-depleted transplantation in children. MiXCR was run by TCRdb on the PCR reads, yielding one entry per CDR3 protein. The sample has tens of thousands of distinct CDR3 sequences; roughly a sixth are singletons. Sample: PBMCs, mostly from graft donor cells, taken 180 days after TCRalphabeta/CD19-depleted stem cell transplant. The origin of the receptors is a male patient under 10 years old who had a stem cell transplant for acute lymphoblastic leukemia, so the T cells may come from the graft donor. The conserved cysteine and the conserved F or W are not part of the CDR3 here. The D gene is left open where the match is weak.

TRBV18	TRBD2	12	ASSPSGSTDTQY
TRBV5-1	TRBD1	15	ASSYRDRDSANYGYT
TRBV7-8	TRBD1	14	ASSLRDRGGNQPQH
TRBV7-2	TRBD2	15	ASSPGLAGPNTDTQY
TRBV12-3/TRBV12-4	.	10	ASSLGVPPLH
TRBV5-1	TRBD2	14	ASSLRQRGSTGELF
TRBV20-1	.	12	SAHRQVSSYEQY
TRBV10-2	TRBD1	14	ASSEGFGTGGKPLH
TRBV7-2	.	14	ASSLSPRSSYNEQF
TRBV3-1	.	16	TCSLANRRKGNTGELF
TRBV20-1	.	11	SARGGQNYGYT
TRBV20-1	.	12	SARDLNSAIEAF
TRBV20-1	TRBD1	14	SASRDRVMGNQPQH
TRBV12-3/TRBV12-4	TRBD1	13	ASSPGQGEGYEQY
TRBV11-2	.	18	ASSPRRRSGPQPGANVLT
TRBV5-1	.	11	ASSPPGAETQY
TRBV7-9	TRBD1	13	ASSVTMDREDEQY
TRBV14	TRBD2	15	ASSLLLVAGFYNEQF
TRBV18	.	11	ASSPLHPDEQF
TRBV5-1	TRBD2	14	ASSPIGFRGDETQY
TRBV10-3	.	10	AIRAGAETQY
TRBV6-5	.	13	ASSLGGRTKNIQY
TRBV12-3/TRBV12-4	.	10	ASYAGVREQY
TRBV7-8	.	13	ASSLVQGNTGELF
TRBV7-9	.	11	ASSIGVDEKLF
TRBV2	.	11	ASTPGGNQPQH
TRBV7-2	TRBD2	14	ASSLRTGGLTGELF